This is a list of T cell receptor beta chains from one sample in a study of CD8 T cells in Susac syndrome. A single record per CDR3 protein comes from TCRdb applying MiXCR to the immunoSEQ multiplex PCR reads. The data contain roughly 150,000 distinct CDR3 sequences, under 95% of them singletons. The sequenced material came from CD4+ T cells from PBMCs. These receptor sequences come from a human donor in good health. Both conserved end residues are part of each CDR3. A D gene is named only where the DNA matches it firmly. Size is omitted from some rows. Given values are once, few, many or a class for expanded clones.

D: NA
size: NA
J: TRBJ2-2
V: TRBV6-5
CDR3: CASSYRGRTNTGELFF
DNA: TGTGCCAGCAGTTACAGGGGCCGGACGAACACCGGGGAGCTGTTTTTT

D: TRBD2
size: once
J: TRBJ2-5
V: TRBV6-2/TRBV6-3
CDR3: CASSYRVSGGRKTQYF
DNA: TGTGCCAGCAGTTACCGCGTTAGCGGGGGACGAAAGACCCAGTACTTC

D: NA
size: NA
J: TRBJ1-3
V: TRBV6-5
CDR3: CASSYERRSGNTIYF
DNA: TGTGCCAGCAGTTACGAAAGGCGATCGGGAAACACCATATATTTT

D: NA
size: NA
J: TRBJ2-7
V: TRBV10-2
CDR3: CASRQTVSYEQYF
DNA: TGCGCCAGCAGACAGACAGTCTCCTACGAGCAGTACTTC

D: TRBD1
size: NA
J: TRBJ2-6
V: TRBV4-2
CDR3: CASSQDWGRGTGGFSGANVLTF
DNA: TGTGCCAGCAGCCAAGATTGGGGAAGGGGGACAGGCGGTTTCTCTGGGGCCAACGTCCTGACTTTC

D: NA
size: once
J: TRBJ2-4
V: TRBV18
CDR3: CASSQAKNIQYF
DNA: TGTGCCAGCAGCCAAGCCAAAAACATTCAGTACTTC

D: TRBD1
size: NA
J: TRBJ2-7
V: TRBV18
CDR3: CASSPPGQGNRVQYF
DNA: TGTGCCAGCTCACCTCCGGGACAGGGAAATCGGGTGCAGTACTTC

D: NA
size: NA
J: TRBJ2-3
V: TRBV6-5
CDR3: CASSYRGSPTDTQYF
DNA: TGTGCCAGCAGTTACCGGGGGTCGCCCACAGATACGCAGTATTTT

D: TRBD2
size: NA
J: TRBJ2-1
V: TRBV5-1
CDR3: CASSLALAGPSSYNEQFF
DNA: TGCGCCAGCAGCCTTGCGCTAGCGGGACCAAGTTCCTACAATGAGCAGTTCTTC

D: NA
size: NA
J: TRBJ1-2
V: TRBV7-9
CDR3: CASITGGRNGYTF
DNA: TGTGCCAGCATAACCGGGGGTAGGAATGGCTACACCTTC

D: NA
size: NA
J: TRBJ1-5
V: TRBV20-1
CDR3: CSALQGHQPQHF
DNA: TGCAGTGCTCTGCAGGGGCATCAGCCCCAGCATTTT